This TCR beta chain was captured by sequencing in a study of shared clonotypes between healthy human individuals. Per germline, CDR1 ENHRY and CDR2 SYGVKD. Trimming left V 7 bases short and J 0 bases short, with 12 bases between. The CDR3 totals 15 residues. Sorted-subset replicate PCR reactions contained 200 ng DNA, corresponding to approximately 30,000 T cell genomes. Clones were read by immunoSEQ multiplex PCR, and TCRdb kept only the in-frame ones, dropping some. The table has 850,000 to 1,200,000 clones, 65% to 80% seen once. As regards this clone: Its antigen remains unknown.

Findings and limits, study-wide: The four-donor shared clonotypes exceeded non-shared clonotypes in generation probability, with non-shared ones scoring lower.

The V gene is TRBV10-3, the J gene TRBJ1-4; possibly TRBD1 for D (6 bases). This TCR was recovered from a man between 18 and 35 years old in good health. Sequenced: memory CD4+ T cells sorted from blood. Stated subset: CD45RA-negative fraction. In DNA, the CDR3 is TGTGCCATCAAGGGGGGACTCGCAACTAATGAAAAACTGTTTTTT. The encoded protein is CAIKGGLATNEKLFF.